This T cell receptor (beta chain) is drawn from a study of T cells in Graves' hyperthyroidism and ophthalmopathy. Study observations and caveats: Prediction of ophthalmopathy progression came a median about 6 months pre-onset.

CDR1 and CDR2 from the germline V gene are SGDLS and YYNGEE. The ends were cut back, 1 base at V and 4 bases at J, with 14 bases in the middle. CDR3 length: 15 residues. Template material for amplifying TCR beta CDR3 regions consisted of RNA transcripts. TCR CDR3 underwent first-round RT-PCR with the HTBI primer set. TCRdb reprocessed the multiplex PCR reads via MiXCR and lists one record per CDR3 protein. The table lists approximately 600,000 distinct CDR3 sequences, approximately 15% of them singletons, with less than 9% in the top ten. This clonotype appeared many times. Antigen: not known. Subjects with ophthalmopathy showed a Clinical Activity Score no lower than 3, a NOSPECS grade no lower than 4, and a duration shorter than 3 months.

Input material: blood. V and J are TRBV9 and TRBJ2-5, with D maybe TRBD2 (5 bases). This clonotype originated in a woman aged 18-35 years with Graves' ophthalmopathy. The CDR3 bases are TGTGCCAGCAGCGTATTCCCCCGGGAAACAGAGACCCAGTACTTC. It yields the protein CASSVFPRETETQYF.